Described below is a single T cell receptor beta chain sequence and its context. Germline loops: CDR1 SGDLS, CDR2 YYNGEE. The CDR3 spans 17 residues. Trimming removed 2 bases from V and 3 bases from J; junction bases left unmatched: 8. This sample is drawn from a study of T cell changes during pregnancy in multiple sclerosis. Sequencing used immunoSEQ multiplex PCR; TCRdb keeps in-frame clones, though not all of them. The sample includes tens of thousands of clones, about 93% of them seen just once. Sequenced material: CD4+ T cells from peripheral blood mononuclear cells, taken after pregnancy. The chain links TRBV9 to TRBJ2-3; TRBD2 matches at 11 bases. The clonotype originates from a female donor in good health, enrolled as a control in a pregnancy study. For the CDR3, the DNA is TGTGCCAGCAGCGTTGTAGCGGGGGGGCATCGAACAGATACGCAGTATTTT. Translation: CASSVVAGGHRTDTQYF.